This TCR beta chain derives from a study of blood T cells in healthy people across ages. A second PCR, run for roughly 7 to 12 cycles, used a sample-barcoded 5' primer plus a J-beta primer mix. Each of the cDNA molecules was tagged by a template-switch adaptor with 12 random nucleotides. Each CDR3 protein gets one entry after TCRdb re-called the 5' RACE reads with MiXCR. The sample holds fewer than 750,000 distinct CDR3 sequences, around half seen once. The authors extracted at least 6 micrograms of total RNA per sample. This sequence originates from a man aged 80 or over in good health. Sequencing was carried out using blood.

Here the CDR3 DNA reads TGTGCCAGCAGTTTCCCCACCCACCGCTCCTACAATGAGCAGTTCTTC. This gives the protein CASSFPTHRSYNEQFF. The chain combines TRBV28 with TRBJ2-1; D is unclear. Germline V gene sequence: CDR1 MDHEN, CDR2 SYDVKM. CDR3 length: 16 amino acids. V lost 3 bases, J lost 0 bases, and 12 bases lay in between.